One and the same sample provided the 26 T cell receptor beta chains below, sequenced in a study of blood T cells in healthy people across ages. Combining a sample-barcoded 5' primer with a J-beta primer mix, a second PCR ran for 7 to 11 cycles. Each CDR3 protein is one row after TCRdb ran MiXCR on the 5' RACE reads. The repertoire has about 900,000 distinct CDR3 sequences, roughly 60% of them found once; the top ten carry 25% to 35%. Sequencing was carried out using blood. These receptor sequences come from a man under 40 in good health.

Of note for this clonotype: Compared with germline, one end of the junction differs, possibly owing to a read error. The chain couples TRBV5-1 to TRBJ2-7; maybe TRBD1 (5 bases). Germline CDR1 SGHRS, CDR2 YFSETQ. The CDR3 extends over 14 amino acids. The CDR3 nucleotides read TGCGCCAGCAGCCCGACGACAGTGTCCTACGGGCAGTACTTC. Its translation: CASSPTTVSYGQYF. Combining the CDR3 with reference TRBV5-1 and TRBJ2-7 gives the whole variable domain KAGVTQTPRYLIKTRGQQVTLSCSPISGHRSVSWYQQTPGQGLQFLFEYFSETQRNKGNFPGRFSGRQFSNSRSEMNVSTLELGDSALYLCASSPTTVSYGQYFGPGTRLTVT.

The chain uses TRBV12-3 or TRBV12-4 and TRBJ1-2; D is ambiguous. This CDR3 spans 12 amino acids. Trimming stripped 6 bases from V and 7 bases from J, with 12 bases between. CDR3 nucleotides: TGTGCCAGCAGAGACCCGTCGAGTGGCTACACCTTC. It specifies CASRDPSSGYTF.

The chain has TRBV20-1 and TRBJ2-7; possible D gene TRBD1, 6 bases. Trimming stripped 0 bases from V and 3 bases from J, with 15 bases between. From germline, CDR1 is DFQATT and CDR2 SNEGSKA (reference sequence). This CDR3 has 15 residues. CDR3 sequence reads: CSARDLDRSYYEQYF. The CDR3 DNA sequence: TGCAGTGCTAGAGATCTCGACAGGTCCTACTACGAGCAGTACTTC.

The chain employs TRBV12-3 or TRBV12-4 and TRBJ2-3, with 9 bases identical to TRBD2. The CDR3 sequence is 18 residues long. The trim removed 5 bases at V and 2 bases at J, leaving 14 bases unmatched. CDR3 protein: CASSPVSSGAWNTDTQYF. CDR3 DNA sequence: TGTGCCAGCAGTCCCGTGTCTAGCGGGGCTTGGAACACAGATACGCAGTATTTT.

This clonotype was seen more than once but under ten times. CDR3 region: CSAKLQGDYGYTF. The CDR3 coding sequence is TGCAGTGCTAAGTTACAGGGGGACTATGGCTACACCTTC. This chain joins TRBV20-1 and TRBJ1-2; the match to TRBD1 covers 8 bases. CDR1 is DFQATT, CDR2 SNEGSKA, per germline (reference sequence). The junction had 4 bases not matched to a gene; V was cut back by 4 bases and J by 3 bases. The length of the CDR3 is 13 residues.

This clonotype has just a few counts. The genes are TRBV7-2 and TRBJ2-5, with D perhaps matching TRBD2 (5 bases). Germline lookup yields CDR1 SGHTA and CDR2 FQGNSA. The length of the CDR3 is 14 residues. V was cut by 4 bases and J by 5 bases, with 14 bases left in between. The CDR3 coding sequence is TGTGCCAGCAGCTCTTTGGGCGGGCAGGAGACCCAGTACTTC. Protein product: CASSSLGGQETQYF.

CDR3: CASSPAFLDSYEQYF. The CDR3 nucleotides read TGTGCCAGCAGCCCCGCATTCTTGGACAGCTACGAGCAGTACTTC. The chain carries TRBV7-2 and TRBJ2-5; the D gene is possibly TRBD1 (6 bases). The J call may be mistaken, given a closer DNA end match to TRBJ2-7. CDR3 length: 15 amino acids. The germline gives CDR1 SGHTA, CDR2 FQGNSA.

This clonotype was detected only a few times. The chain links TRBV7-9 to TRBJ2-7; 12 nucleotides align to TRBD2. The V gene end was trimmed by 4 bases and the J gene end by 1 base; junction bases not matched to a gene: 5. The CDR3 sequence is 16 residues long. The germline gives CDR1 SEHNR, CDR2 FQNEAQ (reference sequence). The DNA for the CDR3 is TGTGCCAGCAGCTCCAGACTAGCGGGGGATTCCTACGAGCAGTACTTC. This gives the protein CASSSRLAGDSYEQYF. The full variable domain, in which reference TRBV7-9 and TRBJ2-7 provide the parts outside the CDR3, is DTGVSQNPRHKITKRGQNVTFRCDPISEHNRLYWYRQTLGQGPEFLTYFQNEAQLEKSRLLSDRFSAERPKGSFSTLEIQRTEQGDSAMYLCASSSRLAGDSYEQYFGPGTRLTVT.

The chain carries TRBV7-9 and TRBJ2-4; 12 positions match TRBD2. TRBJ2-7 matches the DNA end more closely, so the J call is doubtful. The CDR3 has 17 amino acids. Germline lookup yields CDR1 SEHNR and CDR2 FQNEAQ (reference sequence). In nucleotides, the CDR3 is TGTGCCAGCAGCGAGCAGAGACTAGCGGGGGTACCCTACGAGCAGTACTTC. Protein: CASSEQRLAGVPYEQYF.

This rearrangement joins TRBV3-1 to TRBJ1-1; maybe TRBD1 (5 bases). V shed 1 base and J shed 4 bases, with 19 bases lying between them. Germline V gene sequence: CDR1 LGHDT, CDR2 YNNKEL (reference sequence). The CDR3 is 17 residues long. CDR3 sequence (DNA): TGTGCCAGCAGCCAAGCACGCGGTAGGGACTGGACCACTGAAGCTTTCTTT. Its translation: CASSQARGRDWTTEAFF.

J is TRBJ1-5 and V is TRBV6-5, with unresolved D. The CDR3 length is 15 residues. The germline V and J ends were trimmed by 0 bases and 5 bases, with 11 bases remaining between them. The germline CDR1 and CDR2 sequences are MNHEY and SVGAGI. The CDR3 coding sequence is TGTGCCAGCAGTTACTCTGCCGTCAGCGATCAGCCCCAGCATTTT. Protein: CASSYSAVSDQPQHF.

Details on this clonotype: Mismatch with germline at one junction end may stem from a read error. J is TRBJ2-5 and V is TRBV28; D uncertain. Germline loops: CDR1 MDHEN, CDR2 SYDVKM. This CDR3 has 13 residues. Here the CDR3 DNA reads TGTGCCAGAAGTTTTATCAACCAAGAGACCCAGTACTTC. This gives the protein CARSFINQETQYF. The full variable domain, with the rest looked up from reference TRBV28 and TRBJ2-5, is DVKVTQSSRYLVKRTGEKVFLECVQDMDHENMFWYRQDPGLGLRLIYFSYDVKMKEKGDIPEGYSVSREKKERFSLILESASTNQTSMYLCARSFINQETQYFGPGTRLLVL.

V usage is TRBV20-1 and J usage is TRBJ2-3, with TRBD2 matching 10 bases. Germline CDR1 reads DFQATT; CDR2 reads SNEGSKA (reference sequence). The CDR3 runs 17 residues. The ends lost 4 bases at V and 1 base at J; junction bases unmatched: 11. Written as DNA, the CDR3 is TGCAGTGCTACTCGAGCGGGGGGGCATGTAGGCACAGATACGCAGTATTTT. Translating it yields CSATRAGGHVGTDTQYF.

The gene calls are TRBV4-2 and TRBJ2-6; D possibly matches TRBD1 or TRBD2 (6 bases each). Trimming removed 8 bases from V and 0 bases from J, with 17 bases in between. Looked up from germline, CDR1 is LGHNA and CDR2 is YNFKEQ. The CDR3 covers 17 residues. CDR3 sequence reads: CASGLGGGLSGANVLTF. CDR3 nucleotide sequence: TGTGCCAGCGGCCTAGGAGGGGGTCTCTCTGGGGCCAACGTCCTGACTTTC.

The chain employs TRBV2 and TRBJ1-4, with D unresolved. Between the trimmed V and J ends, which lost 6 bases and 14 bases, there was a span of 22 bases. Germline V lookup: CDR1 SNHLY, CDR2 FYNNEI. CDR3 length: 14 residues. The CDR3 DNA sequence: TGTGCCAGCAGCGCCAGTGGATCAGGAGGTAGCCTGTTTTTT. Protein product: CASSASGSGGSLFF.

This clonotype was detected once. The chain combines TRBV6-5 with TRBJ1-2, with TRBD1 identical over 9 bases. The CDR3 length is 13 residues. V dropped 6 bases and J dropped 6; count of bases not matched to a gene: 5. Germline CDR1 and CDR2: MNHEY and SVGAGI. CDR3 in amino acids: CASSGQGLNGYTF. The CDR3 DNA sequence: TGTGCCAGCAGCGGACAGGGGTTAAATGGCTACACCTTC.

The rearrangement joins TRBV20-1 to TRBJ1-2; D is ambiguous. Germline V gene data show CDR1 as DFQATT and CDR2 as SNEGSKA (reference sequence). The CDR3 length is 16 residues. Trimming took off 6 bases at V and 4 bases at J, with 24 bases between the two ends. The CDR3 bases are TGCAGTGCCCACGCCCCCGGAGAAGGGTCCCTCTATGGCTACACCTTC. Encoded protein: CSAHAPGEGSLYGYTF.

The chain joins TRBV9 to TRBJ2-5; 8 bases map to TRBD2. V shed 2 bases, J shed 5 bases, and the junction held 8 bases outside the gene matches. Germline-derived CDR1 and CDR2 are SGDLS and YYNGEE. The CDR3 spans 15 residues. The CDR3 loop reads CASSVNRGGMETQYF. The CDR3 bases are TGTGCCAGCAGCGTCAACCGGGGGGGCATGGAGACCCAGTACTTC.

The V call is TRBV4-2, the J call TRBJ1-2, with no clear D. This CDR3 spans 10 amino acids. Trimming stripped 8 bases from V and 8 bases from J, with 9 bases between. The V gene's germline CDR1 is LGHNA and CDR2 YNFKEQ. CDR3 in amino acids: CASGHYGYTF. The CDR3 DNA reads TGTGCCAGCGGTCATTACGGCTACACCTTC.

This clonotype was recorded once. The chain uses TRBV3-1 and TRBJ2-3; D is unresolved. CDR3 length: 14 residues. Germline V gene sequence: CDR1 LGHDT, CDR2 YNNKEL (reference sequence). Trimming stripped 6 bases from V and 0 bases from J, with 10 bases between. The CDR3 here is CASRLEASTDTQYF. The CDR3, as DNA: TGTGCCAGCAGGCTCGAGGCGAGCACAGATACGCAGTATTTT.

The chain is built from TRBV11-2 and TRBJ1-2, with D hard to call. The CDR3 is made up of 18 amino acids. Germline CDR1 and CDR2: SGHAT and FQNNGV. V was cut by 5 bases and J by 1 base, with 23 bases left in between. This CDR3 reads CASSLTMGYGPDNYGYTF. In nucleotides, the CDR3 is TGTGCCAGCAGCCTCACGATGGGCTACGGACCGGATAACTATGGCTACACCTTC.

This chain uses TRBV4-3 with TRBJ2-1; 11 bases are a match to TRBD2. Trimming cost V 0 bases and J 5 bases; bases outside gene matches: 6. Germline V lookup: CDR1 LGHNA, CDR2 YSLEER. This CDR3 comprises 17 residues. For the CDR3, the DNA is TGCGCCAGCAGCCAAGATTGGGCTAGCGGGGGGAACAATGAGCAGTTCTTC. It specifies CASSQDWASGGNNEQFF.

The chain combines TRBV4-3 with TRBJ2-6, with no clear D. Germline loops: CDR1 LGHNA, CDR2 YSLEER. V shed 1 base and J shed 0 bases, with 10 bases lying between them. The length of the CDR3 is 17 residues. In DNA, the CDR3 is TGCGCCAGCAGCCAAGGGACGTCTAGCTCTGGGGCCAACGTCCTGACTTTC. Translation: CASSQGTSSSGANVLTF.

J is TRBJ2-1 and V is TRBV29-1; D is undetermined. Trimming stripped 1 base from V and 6 bases from J, with 7 bases between. CDR3 length equals 12 residues. Per the germline V gene, CDR1 is SQVTM and CDR2 is ANQGSEA. For the CDR3, the DNA is TGCAGCGTTGAAGCCCTAGTCAATGAGCAGTTCTTC. It specifies CSVEALVNEQFF.

The V and J genes are TRBV5-1 and TRBJ2-1; 8 nucleotides align to TRBD2. CDR1 SGHRS and CDR2 YFSETQ come from the germline V gene. The CDR3 has 17 residues. After removal of 0 bases from V and 0 bases from J, the junction contained 5 bases not matched to a gene. The CDR3 region has the DNA TGCGCCAGCAGCTTGGGTCTAGCGGGCCCCTCCTACAATGAGCAGTTCTTC. It is translated as CASSLGLAGPSYNEQFF.

This clonotype was detected a few times. DNA for the CDR3: TGTGCCATCAGGGGGGACGTCACAGATACGCAGTATTTT. Amino acid sequence: CAIRGDVTDTQYF. The V gene is TRBV10-3, the J gene TRBJ2-3; D is tentatively TRBD1 or TRBD2 (5 bases each). Germline-derived CDR1 and CDR2 are ENHRY and SYGVKD. The V end lost 6 bases, the J end lost 2 bases, and 9 bases lay between the germline ends. The CDR3 runs 13 residues.